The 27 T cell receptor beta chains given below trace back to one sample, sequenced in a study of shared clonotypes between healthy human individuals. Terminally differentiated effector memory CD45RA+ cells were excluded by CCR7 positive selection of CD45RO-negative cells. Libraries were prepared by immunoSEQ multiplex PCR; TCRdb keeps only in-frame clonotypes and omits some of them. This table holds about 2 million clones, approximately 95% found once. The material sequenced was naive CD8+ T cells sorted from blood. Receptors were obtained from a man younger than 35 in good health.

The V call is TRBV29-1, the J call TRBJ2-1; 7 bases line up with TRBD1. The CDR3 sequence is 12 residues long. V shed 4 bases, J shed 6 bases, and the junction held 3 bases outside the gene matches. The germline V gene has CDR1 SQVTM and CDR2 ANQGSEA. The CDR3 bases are TGCAGCGTTGTCGCAGGGGGCAATGAGCAGTTCTTC. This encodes CSVVAGGNEQFF.

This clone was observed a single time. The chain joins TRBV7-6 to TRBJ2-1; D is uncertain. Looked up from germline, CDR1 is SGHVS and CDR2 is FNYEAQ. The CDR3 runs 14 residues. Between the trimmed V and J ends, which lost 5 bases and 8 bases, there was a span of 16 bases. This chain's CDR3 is CASSPKRAWDEQFF. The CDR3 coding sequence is TGTGCCAGCAGCCCCAAGAGAGCCTGGGATGAGCAGTTCTTC.

CDR3 sequence: CASSLLGGTQYF. CDR3 coding DNA: TGTGCCAGCAGTCTTTTAGGGGGGACCCAGTACTTC. This sequence joins TRBV27 and TRBJ2-5; possible D gene TRBD1, 6 bases. Germline values: CDR1 MNHEY, CDR2 SMNVEV (reference sequence). Trimming took off 5 bases at V and 7 bases at J, with 11 bases between the two ends. CDR3 length equals 12 residues.

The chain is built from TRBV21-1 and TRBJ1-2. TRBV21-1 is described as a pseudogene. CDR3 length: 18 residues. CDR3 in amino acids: CASSSRAHAYLANYGYTF. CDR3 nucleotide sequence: TGTGCCAGCAGCAGTAGGGCCCACGCCTACTTAGCTAACTATGGCTACACCTTC.

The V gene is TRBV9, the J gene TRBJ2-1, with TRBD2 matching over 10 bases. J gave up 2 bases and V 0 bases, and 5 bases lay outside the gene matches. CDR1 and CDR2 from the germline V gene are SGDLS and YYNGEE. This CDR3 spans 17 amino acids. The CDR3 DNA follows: TGTGCCAGCAGCGTAGTGGCTAGCGGGAGCACCTACAATGAGCAGTTCTTC. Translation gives CASSVVASGSTYNEQFF.

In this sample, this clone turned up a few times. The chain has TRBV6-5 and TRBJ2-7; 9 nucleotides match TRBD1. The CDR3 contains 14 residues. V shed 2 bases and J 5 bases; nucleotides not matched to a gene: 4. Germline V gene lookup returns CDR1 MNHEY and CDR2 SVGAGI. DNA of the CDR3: TGTGCCAGCAGTTACGCCGGGACAGGGAACGAGCAGTACTTC. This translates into CASSYAGTGNEQYF.

DNA of the CDR3: TGTGCCTGGAGGCGGGGCGGGGAGCTGTTTTTT. It yields the protein CAWRRGGELFF. The rearrangement uses TRBV30 and TRBJ2-2, with TRBD2 as a possible D gene (6 bases). Trimming stripped 3 bases from V and 7 bases from J, with 6 bases between. Per the germline V gene, CDR1 is GTSNPN and CDR2 is SVGIG (reference sequence). The CDR3 consists of 11 residues. Full variable domain (remainder filled in from reference TRBV30 and TRBJ2-2): SQTIHQWPATLVQPVGSPLSLECTVEGTSNPNLYWYRQAAGRGLQLLFYSVGIGQISSEVPQNLSASRPQDRQFILSSKKLLLSDSGFYLCAWRRGGELFFGEGSRLTVL.

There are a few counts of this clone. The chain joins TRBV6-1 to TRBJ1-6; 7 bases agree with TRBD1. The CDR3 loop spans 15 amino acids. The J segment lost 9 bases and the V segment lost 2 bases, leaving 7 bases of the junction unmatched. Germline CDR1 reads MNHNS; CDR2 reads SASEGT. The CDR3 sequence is CASSEWLRGSSPLHF. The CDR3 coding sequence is TGTGCCAGCAGTGAATGGCTCAGGGGGAGTTCACCCCTCCACTTT.

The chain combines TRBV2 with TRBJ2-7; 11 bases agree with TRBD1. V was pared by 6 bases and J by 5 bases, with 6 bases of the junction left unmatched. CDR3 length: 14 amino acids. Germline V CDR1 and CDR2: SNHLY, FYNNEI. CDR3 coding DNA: TGTGCCAGCAGGCCAGGGACAGGGGGGCACGAGCAGTACTTC. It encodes CASRPGTGGHEQYF.

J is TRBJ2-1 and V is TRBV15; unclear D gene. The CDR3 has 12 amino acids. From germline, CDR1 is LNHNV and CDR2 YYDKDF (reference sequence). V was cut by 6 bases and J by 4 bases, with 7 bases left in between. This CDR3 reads CATRRLYNEQFF. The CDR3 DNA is TGTGCCACCAGAAGACTTTACAATGAGCAGTTCTTC. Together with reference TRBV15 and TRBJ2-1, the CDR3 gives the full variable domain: DAMVIQNPRYQVTQFGKPVTLSCSQTLNHNVMYWYQQKSSQAPKLLFHYYDKDFNNEADTPDNFQSRRPNTSFCFLDIRSPGLGDTAMYLCATRRLYNEQFFGPGTRLTVL.

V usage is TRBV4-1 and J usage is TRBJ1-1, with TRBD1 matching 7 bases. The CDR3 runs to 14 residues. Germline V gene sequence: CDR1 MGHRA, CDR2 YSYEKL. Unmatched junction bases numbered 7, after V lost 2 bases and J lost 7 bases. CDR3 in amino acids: CASSQTGEDGEAFF. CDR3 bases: TGCGCCAGCAGCCAAACAGGGGAGGATGGTGAAGCTTTCTTT.

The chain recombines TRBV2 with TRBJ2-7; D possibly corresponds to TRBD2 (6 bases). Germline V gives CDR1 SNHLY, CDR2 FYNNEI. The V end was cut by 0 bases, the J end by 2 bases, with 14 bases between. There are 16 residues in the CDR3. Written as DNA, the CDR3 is TGTGCCAGCAGTGAAGCAAAGGAGGGCAGAACCTACGAGCAGTACTTC. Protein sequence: CASSEAKEGRTYEQYF.

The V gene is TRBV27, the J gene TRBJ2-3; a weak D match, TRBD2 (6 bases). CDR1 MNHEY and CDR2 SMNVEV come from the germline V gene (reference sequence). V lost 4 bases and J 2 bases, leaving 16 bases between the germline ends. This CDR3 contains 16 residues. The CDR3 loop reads CASSYVLPGVTDTQYF. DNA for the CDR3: TGTGCCAGCAGTTACGTACTACCGGGGGTCACAGATACGCAGTATTTT.

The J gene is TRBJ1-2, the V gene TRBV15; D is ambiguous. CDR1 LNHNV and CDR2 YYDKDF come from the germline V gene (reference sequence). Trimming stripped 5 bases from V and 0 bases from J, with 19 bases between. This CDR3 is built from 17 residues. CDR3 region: CATSDRMNDIANYGYTF. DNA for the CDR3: TGTGCCACCAGCGATCGGATGAACGACATAGCTAACTATGGCTACACCTTC. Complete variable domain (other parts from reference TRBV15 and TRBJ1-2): DAMVIQNPRYQVTQFGKPVTLSCSQTLNHNVMYWYQQKSSQAPKLLFHYYDKDFNNEADTPDNFQSRRPNTSFCFLDIRSPGLGDTAMYLCATSDRMNDIANYGYTFGSGTRLTVV.

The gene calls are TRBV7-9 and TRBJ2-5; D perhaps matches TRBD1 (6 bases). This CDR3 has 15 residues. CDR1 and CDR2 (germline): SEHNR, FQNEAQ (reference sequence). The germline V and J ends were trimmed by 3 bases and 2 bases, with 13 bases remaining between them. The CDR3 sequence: CASSLPVGQQETQYF. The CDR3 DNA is TGTGCCAGCAGCTTGCCAGTGGGACAACAAGAGACCCAGTACTTC.

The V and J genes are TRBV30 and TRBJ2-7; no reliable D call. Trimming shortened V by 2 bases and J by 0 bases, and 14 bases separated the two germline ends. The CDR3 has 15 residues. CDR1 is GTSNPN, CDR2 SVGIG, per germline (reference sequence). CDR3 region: CAWSIQAVSSYEQYF. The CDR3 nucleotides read TGTGCCTGGAGTATCCAGGCCGTTAGCTCCTACGAGCAGTACTTC.

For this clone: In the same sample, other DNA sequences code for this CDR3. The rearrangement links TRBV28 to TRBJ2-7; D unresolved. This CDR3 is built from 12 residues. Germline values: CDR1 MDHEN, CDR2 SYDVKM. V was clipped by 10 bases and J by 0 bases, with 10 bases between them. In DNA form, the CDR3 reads TGTGCCACCCTCCGTAGCTCCTACGAGCAGTACTTC. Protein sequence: CATLRSSYEQYF.

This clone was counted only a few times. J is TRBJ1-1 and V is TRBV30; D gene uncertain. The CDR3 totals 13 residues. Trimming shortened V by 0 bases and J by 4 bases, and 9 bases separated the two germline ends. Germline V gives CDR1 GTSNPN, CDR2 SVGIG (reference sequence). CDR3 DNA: TGTGCCTGGAGTGTAAGCTCATCCACTGAAGCTTTCTTT. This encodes CAWSVSSSTEAFF.

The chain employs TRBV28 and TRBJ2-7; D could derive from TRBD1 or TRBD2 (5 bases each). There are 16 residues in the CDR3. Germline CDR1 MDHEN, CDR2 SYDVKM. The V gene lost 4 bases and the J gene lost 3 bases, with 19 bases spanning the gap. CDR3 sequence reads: CASSSYIGTAGYEQYF. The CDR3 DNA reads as TGTGCCAGCAGTTCCTATATCGGGACGGCGGGCTACGAGCAGTACTTC.

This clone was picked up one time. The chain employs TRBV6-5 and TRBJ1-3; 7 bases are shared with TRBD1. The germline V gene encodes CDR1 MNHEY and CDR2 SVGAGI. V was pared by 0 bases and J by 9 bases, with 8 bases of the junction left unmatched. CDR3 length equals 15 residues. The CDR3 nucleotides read TGTGCCAGCAGTTACTCGACAGGGCCCGGAGGCACCATATATTTT. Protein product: CASSYSTGPGGTIYF.

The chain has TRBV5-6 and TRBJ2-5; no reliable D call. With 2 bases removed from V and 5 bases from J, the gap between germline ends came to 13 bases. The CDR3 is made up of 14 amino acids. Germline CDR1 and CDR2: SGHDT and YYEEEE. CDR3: CASSFGGMEETQYF. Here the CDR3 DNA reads TGTGCCAGCAGCTTTGGTGGGATGGAGGAGACCCAGTACTTC.

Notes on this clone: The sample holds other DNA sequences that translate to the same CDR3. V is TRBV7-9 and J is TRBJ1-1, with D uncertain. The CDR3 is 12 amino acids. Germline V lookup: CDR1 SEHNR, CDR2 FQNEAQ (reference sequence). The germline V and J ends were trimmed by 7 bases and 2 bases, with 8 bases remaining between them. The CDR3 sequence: CASTPGNTEAFF. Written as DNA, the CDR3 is TGTGCCAGCACCCCAGGTAACACTGAAGCTTTCTTT.

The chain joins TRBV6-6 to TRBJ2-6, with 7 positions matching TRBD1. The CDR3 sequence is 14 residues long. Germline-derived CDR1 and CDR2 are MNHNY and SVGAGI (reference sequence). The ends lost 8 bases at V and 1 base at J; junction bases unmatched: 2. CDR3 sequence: CASETGSGANVLTF. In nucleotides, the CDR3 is TGTGCCAGCGAGACAGGGTCTGGGGCCAACGTCCTGACTTTC.

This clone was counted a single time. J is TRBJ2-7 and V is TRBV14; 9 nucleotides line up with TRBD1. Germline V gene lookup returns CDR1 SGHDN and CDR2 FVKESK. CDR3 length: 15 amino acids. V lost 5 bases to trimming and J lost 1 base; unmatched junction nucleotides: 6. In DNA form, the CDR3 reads TGTGCCAGCAGCTTCGGGACAGGGCCTTCCTACGAGCAGTACTTC. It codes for CASSFGTGPSYEQYF.

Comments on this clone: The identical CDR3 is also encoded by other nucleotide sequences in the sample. CDR3 protein: CASSPGRGADTQYF. The CDR3 DNA sequence: TGCGCCAGCAGCCCTGGTCGGGGGGCAGATACGCAGTATTTT. The V call is TRBV4-1, the J call TRBJ2-3; 7 bases are shared with TRBD2. V shed 4 bases and J 4 bases; nucleotides not matched to a gene: 5. The CDR3 is made up of 14 amino acids. Germline CDR1 MGHRA, CDR2 YSYEKL.

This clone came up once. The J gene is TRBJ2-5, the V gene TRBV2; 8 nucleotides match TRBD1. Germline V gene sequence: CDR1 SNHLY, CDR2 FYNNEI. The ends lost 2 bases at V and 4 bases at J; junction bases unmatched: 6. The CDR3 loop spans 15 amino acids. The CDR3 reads CASSENRGIRETQYF. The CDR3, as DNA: TGTGCCAGCAGTGAAAACAGGGGGATCCGAGAGACCCAGTACTTC.

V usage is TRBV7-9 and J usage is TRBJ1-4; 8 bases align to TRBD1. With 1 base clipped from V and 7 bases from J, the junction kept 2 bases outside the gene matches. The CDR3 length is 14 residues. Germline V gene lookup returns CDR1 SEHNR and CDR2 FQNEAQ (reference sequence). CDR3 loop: CASSLVTGGEKLFF. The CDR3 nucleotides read TGTGCCAGCAGCTTAGTCACAGGGGGTGAAAAACTGTTTTTT.